What follows describes a single T cell receptor beta chain. What it binds is not known. A read error may explain this, as a much larger clone is one base away. The CDR3 is 15 residues long. Deletions cut 10 bases from V and 5 bases from J, with 23 bases between. The V gene's germline CDR1 is SGHTA and CDR2 FQGTGA. These data are taken from a study of identical twins. TCRdb called the 5' RACE reads again in MiXCR, with one record for every CDR3 protein. The sample holds about 150,000 distinct CDR3 sequences, around 3.5% seen once. Study-level points and caveats: Insertions ran lower in abundant cord blood beta clonotypes, though not in memory repertoires.

The sample taken for sequencing was memory T cells sorted from blood. V gene TRBV7-3 combines with J gene TRBJ1-2, with D tentatively TRBD1 (6 bases). This receptor was taken from a man aged 18 to 30 in good health. The CDR3 sequence: CANKLNSQGPYGYTF. The CDR3 nucleotides are TGTGCCAACAAGCTTAATTCACAGGGCCCTTATGGCTACACCTTC.